The present entry profiles one T cell receptor beta chain with its context. The data stem from a study of blood T cell repertoires in COVID-19. Across the study: Acute-phase and convalescent COVID-19 samples originated in the United States, Italy and Spain. PBMCs, B-cell-depleted T cells, or T cells were the source of the cDNA or gDNA that made up the material.

Authors' methods: Quantification of nucleated cells was approximated via reference gene primer amplification. Data came from immunoSEQ multiplex PCR; TCRdb stores just in-frame clones and leaves some out. D and trimming were read from the DNA, whereas the V and J calls and clone size are those reported in that table. There are 90,000 to 130,000 clones in the sample; over 75% occur only once, and 15% to 20% lies in the top ten. The CDR3 loop spans 13 amino acids. Trimming took 4 bases from V and 5 from J, leaving 12 bases between them. CDR1 is SQVTM and CDR2 is ANQGSEA in the germline V gene. The receptor comes from a woman of 80 years or more with active or convalescent COVID-19. The chain combines TRBV29-1 with TRBJ2-1; D gene unclear. The sequenced material came from peripheral blood. The CDR3 protein is CSVGRSPDNEQFF. CDR3 in DNA: TGCAGCGTTGGCAGGTCCCCTGACAATGAGCAGTTCTTC.